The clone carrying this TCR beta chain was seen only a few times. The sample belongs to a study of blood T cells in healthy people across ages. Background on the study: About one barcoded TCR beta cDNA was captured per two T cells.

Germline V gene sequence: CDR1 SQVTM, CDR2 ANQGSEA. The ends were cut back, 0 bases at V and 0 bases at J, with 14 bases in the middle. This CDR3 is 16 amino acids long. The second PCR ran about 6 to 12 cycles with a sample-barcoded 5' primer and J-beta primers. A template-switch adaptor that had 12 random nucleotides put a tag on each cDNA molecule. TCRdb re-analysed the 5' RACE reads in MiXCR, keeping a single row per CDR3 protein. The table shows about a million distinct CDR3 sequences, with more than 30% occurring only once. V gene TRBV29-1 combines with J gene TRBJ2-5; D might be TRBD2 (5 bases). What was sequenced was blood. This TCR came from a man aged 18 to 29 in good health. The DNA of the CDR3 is TGCAGCGTTGAAGACGACCCATGGGAGTACCAAGAGACCCAGTACTTC. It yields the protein CSVEDDPWEYQETQYF.